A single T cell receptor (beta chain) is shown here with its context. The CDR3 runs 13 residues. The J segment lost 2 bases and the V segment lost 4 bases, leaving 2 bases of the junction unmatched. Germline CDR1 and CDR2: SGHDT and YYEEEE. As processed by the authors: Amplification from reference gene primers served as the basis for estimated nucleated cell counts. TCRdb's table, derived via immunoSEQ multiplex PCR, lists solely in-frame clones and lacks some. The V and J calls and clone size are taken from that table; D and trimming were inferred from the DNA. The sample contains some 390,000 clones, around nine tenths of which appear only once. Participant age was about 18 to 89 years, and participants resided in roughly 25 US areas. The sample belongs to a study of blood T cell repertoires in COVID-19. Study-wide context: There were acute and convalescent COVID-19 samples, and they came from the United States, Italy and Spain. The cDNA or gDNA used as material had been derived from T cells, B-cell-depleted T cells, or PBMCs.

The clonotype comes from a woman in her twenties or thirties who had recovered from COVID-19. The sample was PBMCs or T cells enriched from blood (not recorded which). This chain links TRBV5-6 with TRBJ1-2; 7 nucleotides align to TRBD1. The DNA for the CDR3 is TGTGCCAGCAGCCAGGACAGGAACTATGGCTACACCTTC. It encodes CASSQDRNYGYTF.